This T cell receptor beta chain came from a study of Graves' ophthalmopathy and Graves' hyperthyroidism. TCR beta CDR3 regions were amplified from RNA transcripts. HTBI primers served in a first-round RT-PCR, which a second-round multiplex PCR followed. TCRdb analysed the multiplex PCR reads with MiXCR anew, one entry per CDR3 protein. The table has 600,000 to 650,000 distinct CDR3 sequences, about a fifth seen once. Aged 18 to 65, hyperthyroidism patients had new diagnoses of under 2 months' duration. Enrollment excluded any patients with other autoimmune diseases, uncontrolled infections, pregnancy or lactation. Clinicians diagnosed using symptoms, serum thyroxine, TRAb, thyroid ultrasound and orbital computed tomography. PBMCs came from approximately 9.6 ml of fresh peripheral blood. V lost 4 bases to trimming and J lost 4 bases, with 13 bases between them. This CDR3 comprises 15 residues. CDR1 and CDR2 (germline): SGHAT, FQNNGV.

The sequencing input was peripheral blood. The V and J genes are TRBV11-2 and TRBJ2-2, with a tentative D call TRBD2 (6 bases). The TCR sequence derives from a woman younger than 30 with stable Graves' hyperthyroidism. Some clones in this sample may be carry-over from other donors' samples. CDR3 sequence: CASSYLGLLTGELFF. The CDR3 coding sequence is TGTGCCAGCAGCTACCTAGGACTACTCACCGGGGAGCTGTTTTTT.